The rows below give T cell receptor beta chains drawn from one sample of a study of shared clonotypes between healthy human individuals. The table came from immunoSEQ multiplex PCR; TCRdb's copy has only in-frame clones and leaves some out. The sample has hundreds of thousands of clones; over 90% are singletons. Sequencing was done on a sample of naive CD8+ T cells sorted from blood. The receptors were gathered from a man aged 25-45 years in good health. CDR3s include the opening cysteine and the closing phenylalanine or tryptophan. D genes are given only for firm matches. Clone size appears in some rows only: once, few, many, or a class for an expanded clone.

J gene	V gene	clone size	D gene	CDR3 DNA	CDR3 protein
TRBJ2-1	TRBV11-3	once	TRBD2	TGTGCCAGCAGCGCGGGACTAGCGGACAATGAGCAGTTCTTC	CASSAGLADNEQFF
TRBJ2-7	TRBV7-2	-	TRBD2	TGTGCCAGCAGCTTAGTAGTGGGCGGGGGGGCCACCTACGAGCAGTACTTC	CASSLVVGGGATYEQYF
TRBJ2-3	TRBV9	-	-	TGTGCCAGCAGCGTAGAGGGGGGAGCGACCACAGATACGCAGTATTTT	CASSVEGGATTDTQYF
TRBJ2-7	TRBV9	-	-	TGTGCCAGCAACTCAGGCGCAGGGTCCCCCTACGAGCAGTACTTC	CASNSGAGSPYEQYF
TRBJ2-2	TRBV11-3	-	-	TGTGCCAGCAGCTTAGATTCAGACGCCGGGGAGCTGTTTTTT	CASSLDSDAGELFF
TRBJ1-1	TRBV9	-	-	TGTGCCAGCAGCGTAGGGGGATGGGGGCTGAACACTGAAGCTTTCTTT	CASSVGGWGLNTEAFF
TRBJ2-5	TRBV20-1	-	-	TGCAGTGGGGGGAGAGGAGAGACCCAGTACTTC	CSGGRGETQYF
TRBJ2-3	TRBV29-1	-	TRBD1	TGCAGCGTTGAGAAACCGGGACAGAGCACAGATACGCAGTATTTT	CSVEKPGQSTDTQYF
TRBJ2-5	TRBV7-9	few	-	TGTGCCAGCAGCTTAGCGAGACTGGGCCGGGAGACCCAGTACTTC	CASSLARLGRETQYF
TRBJ2-1	TRBV27	-	-	TGTGCCAGCTTGAGTAGGGACTCTATCGTATCCTCCTACAATGAGCAGTTCTTC	CASLSRDSIVSSYNEQFF
TRBJ2-7	TRBV25-1	few	TRBD1	TGTGCCAGCAGACCGGGACAGGGTATGAGGGAGCAGTACTTC	CASRPGQGMREQYF
TRBJ2-7	TRBV29-1	-	-	TGCAGCGTTGCCGATGCTCTGACGGTATACGAGCAGTACTTC	CSVADALTVYEQYF
TRBJ1-4	TRBV2	once	-	TGTGCCAGCAGAGGGTCAGGGAGTGAAAAACTGTTTTTT	CASRGSGSEKLFF
TRBJ1-1	TRBV6-5	-	-	TGTGCCAGCAGTTATAATTTAGACACTGAAGCTTTCTTT	CASSYNLDTEAFF
TRBJ1-5	TRBV27	-	-	TGTGCCAGCAGTTTACGCGCAGGGAGGGCCCAGCATTTT	CASSLRAGRAQHF
TRBJ2-7	TRBV19	-	-	TGTGCCAGTAGTATGGGGTACGAGCAGTACTTC	CASSMGYEQYF
TRBJ1-5	TRBV28	-	-	TGTGCCAGCAGTTTAATTATATTCGGGGGGAATCAGCCCCAGCATTTT	CASSLIIFGGNQPQHF
TRBJ2-3	TRBV27	-	TRBD2	TGTGCCAGCGGGGGACTAGGGGCAGATACGCAGTATTTT	CASGGLGADTQYF
TRBJ1-5	TRBV19	-	TRBD1	TGTGCCAGTAGTATGGGCAGGGGGTGGGGTCAGCCCCAGCATTTT	CASSMGRGWGQPQHF
TRBJ2-5	TRBV7-9	-	TRBD2	TGTGCCAGCAGACATGGACTAGCGGGAGATATAGGTGCGGGGGAGACCCAGTACTTC	CASRHGLAGDIGAGETQYF
TRBJ2-7	TRBV2	-	-	TGTGCCAGCAGATTAAAACAGGGTTTCGAGCAGTACTTC	CASRLKQGFEQYF
TRBJ2-1	TRBV27	-	TRBD2	TGTGCCAGCAGTTACCTAGCGGAGAGGGGCGGTGAGCAGTTCTTC	CASSYLAERGGEQFF
TRBJ2-3	TRBV21-1	-	-	TGTGCCAGCAGCCGTACCGTCGGCGGAGTACTTAGCACAGATACGCAGTATTTT	CASSRTVGGVLSTDTQYF
TRBJ2-1	TRBV29-1	-	TRBD1	TGCAGCTGCACAGGGGGTTCCTACAATGAGCAGTTCTTC	CSCTGGSYNEQFF
TRBJ2-1	TRBV6-5	-	TRBD2	TGTGCCAGCAGTTACTCTAGCGGGGCCCACAATGAGCAGTTCTTC	CASSYSSGAHNEQFF
TRBJ2-2	TRBV11-3	-	-	TGTGCCAGCAGCCCCGAGGGTACCGGGGAGCTGTTTTTT	CASSPEGTGELFF
TRBJ2-4	TRBV18	-	-	TGTGCCAGCTCACCACCCGGCAGGGACGACATTCAGTACTTC	CASSPPGRDDIQYF
TRBJ2-7	TRBV18	few	-	TGTGCCAGCTCCTTTGACAGGCCCTACGAGCAGTACTTC	CASSFDRPYEQYF
TRBJ2-3	TRBV4-3	-	-	TGCGCCAGCAGCCAAGATGATTGGCAAGAGCAGTATTTT	CASSQDDWQEQYF
TRBJ2-7	TRBV30	-	-	TGTGCCTGGAGGGGACGCAGGACCAGCTACGAGCAGTACTTC	CAWRGRRTSYEQYF
TRBJ2-7	TRBV23-1	-	-	TGCGCCAGACCCGGACAGACTTCCCCGTACGAGCAGTACTTC	CARPGQTSPYEQYF
TRBJ2-1	TRBV7-9	few	TRBD2	TGTGCCAGCAGCTTGATGACTAGCGGGAGCAGGAGTGAGCAGTTCTTC	CASSLMTSGSRSEQFF
TRBJ1-5	TRBV2	-	-	TGTGCCAGCAGTGAATTCTTAGGGGCGCATCAGCCCCAGCATTTT	CASSEFLGAHQPQHF
TRBJ2-5	TRBV10-1	-	-	TGCGCCAGCAGTGAACTTCAGCGGGAGACCCAGTACTTC	CASSELQRETQYF
TRBJ1-1	TRBV6-5	few	-	TGTGCCAGCAGTTACTCGTCCCAAAACACTGAAGCTTTCTTT	CASSYSSQNTEAFF
TRBJ2-7	TRBV14	once	TRBD1	TGTGCCAGCAGCCTCGACAGGGTAGCCTACGAGCAGTACTTC	CASSLDRVAYEQYF
TRBJ1-5	TRBV27	-	-	TGTGCCAGCAGTACCGATTTCGGTCAGCCCCAGCATTTT	CASSTDFGQPQHF
TRBJ2-1	TRBV7-9	-	-	TGTGCCAGGAACGCATTGGGCGAAACTAGCTCCTACAATGAGCAGTTCTTC	CARNALGETSSYNEQFF
TRBJ2-7	TRBV19	-	-	TGTGCCAGTAGTATAGGGCTAGCCACCTACGAGCAGTACTTC	CASSIGLATYEQYF
TRBJ2-7	TRBV7-5	-	-	TGTGTCAGAAGCTTATCTTTCCGGGACAGGGGTAGTTGCGAGCAGTACTTC	CVRSLSFRDRGSCEQYF
TRBJ2-1	TRBV29-1	-	-	TGCAGCGCCGGGGCACTCATTACAGGGCTCGTACCCTACAATGAGCAGTTCTTC	CSAGALITGLVPYNEQFF
TRBJ2-5	TRBV10-1	once	TRBD1	TGCGCCAGCAGTGAGACCCGGACAGGGAGAGAGACCCAGTACTTC	CASSETRTGRETQYF
TRBJ2-3	TRBV28	-	TRBD2	TGTGCCAGCAGTTTCCAGCGGGAGGTGGCAGATACGCAGTATTTT	CASSFQREVADTQYF
TRBJ2-3	TRBV21-1	-	-	TGTGCCAGCAGCAAAGCGCGTACTAGACATACGCAGTATTTT	CASSKARTRHTQYF
TRBJ2-1	TRBV6-5	-	-	TGTGCCAGCAGTTCCCTGCGAGCCGATGAGCAGTTCTTC	CASSSLRADEQFF
TRBJ2-4	TRBV11-2	-	-	TGTGCCAGCAGCCCAGCAGAGTGGGCCAAAAACATTCAGTACTTC	CASSPAEWAKNIQYF
TRBJ2-1	TRBV7-2	-	-	TGTGCCAGCAGCTTGGACAGCTACGCGAGCTCCTACAATGAGCAGTTCTTC	CASSLDSYASSYNEQFF
TRBJ1-2	TRBV4-3	-	TRBD1	TGCGCCAGCAGCCAAGAAATAGGACAGGGGATGTATGGCTACACCTTC	CASSQEIGQGMYGYTF
TRBJ2-1	TRBV5-4	few	TRBD2	TGTGCCAGCAGCCCTTTTGAGGGACTAGCGGAACACAATGAGCAGTTCTTC	CASSPFEGLAEHNEQFF
TRBJ2-7	TRBV19	once	-	TGTGCCAGTAGTCTGGGGGCTAGCTCCTACGAGCAGTACTTC	CASSLGASSYEQYF
TRBJ2-2	TRBV4-2	once	-	TGTGCCAGCAGCCAACTAGCTAGCACCGGGGAGCTGTTTTTT	CASSQLASTGELFF
TRBJ2-7	TRBV14	-	TRBD1	TGTGCCAGCAGCCATCCGGGACAGGACTACGAGCAGTACTTC	CASSHPGQDYEQYF
TRBJ2-3	TRBV2	-	TRBD1	TGTGCCAGCAGAGCCGGGACAGGAGGCACAGATACGCAGTATTTT	CASRAGTGGTDTQYF
TRBJ2-1	TRBV5-4	-	-	TGTGCCAGCAGCTCCCTTCCTGGCGGAAATGAGCAGTTCTTC	CASSSLPGGNEQFF
TRBJ1-2	TRBV7-9	-	TRBD1	TGTGCCAGCAGCTTAGGGGCGGGGACAGAATATGGCTACACCTTC	CASSLGAGTEYGYTF
TRBJ1-4	TRBV5-4	-	-	TGTGCCAGCAGCTTAGGCAAGGGGTACGATGAAAAACTGTTTTTT	CASSLGKGYDEKLFF
TRBJ1-2	TRBV14	-	-	TGTGCCAGCAGCCAAGCGCTCGGGGGTGTTACAGACCCCTATGGCTACACCTTC	CASSQALGGVTDPYGYTF
TRBJ2-7	TRBV27	-	-	TGTGCCAGCAGTTTTGGTGCAGGTCGTCGCGAGCAGTACTTC	CASSFGAGRREQYF
TRBJ1-1	TRBV4-1	-	-	TGCGCCGGGGCCACAGGGTCTGGGAACACTGAAGCTTTCTTT	CAGATGSGNTEAFF